The next 11 T cell receptor beta chains were all read from a single sample in a study of early T cells in non-severe SARS-CoV-2 infection. TCRdb independently ran MiXCR on the 5' RACE reads; one entry per CDR3 protein. In the table there are 50,000 or so distinct CDR3 sequences, over 9.5% of which are singletons. Input material: whole blood. These receptor sequences come from an adult who was a healthcare worker with PCR-confirmed SARS-CoV-2 infection or an uninfected control (not recorded which).

This clonotype was seen at least ten times. The rearrangement links TRBV10-1 to TRBJ2-5; D is possibly TRBD1 or TRBD2 (6 bases each). Trimming took 4 bases from V and 2 from J, leaving 11 bases between them. This CDR3 has 14 residues. CDR1 is WNHNN, CDR2 SYGVQD, per germline (reference sequence). The DNA for the CDR3 is TGCGCCAGCAGTGCGGGGGCCACGCAAGAGACCCAGTACTTC. It yields the protein CASSAGATQETQYF.

This chain links TRBV6-2 or TRBV6-3 with TRBJ2-7; 7 bases align to TRBD1. The germline V gene encodes CDR1 MNHEY and CDR2 SVGEGT. J gave up 2 bases and V 7 bases, and 8 bases lay outside the gene matches. There are 14 residues in the CDR3. CDR3 loop: CASTGTDFPYEQYF. For the CDR3, the DNA is TGTGCCAGCACCGGGACAGATTTCCCCTACGAGCAGTACTTC.

This clonotype was seen a few times. The V and J genes are TRBV6-2 or TRBV6-3 and TRBJ2-4; D is ambiguous. CDR1 is MNHEY, CDR2 SVGEGT, per germline. V dropped 4 bases and J dropped 13 bases, with 17 bases sitting between them. The CDR3 runs to 13 residues. The CDR3 spells CASSSFAARLQYF. CDR3 nucleotides: TGTGCCAGCAGTTCCTTCGCGGCACGCCTCCAGTACTTC.

This clonotype was recorded many times. V gene TRBV20-1 combines with J gene TRBJ1-6, with unresolved D. Germline CDR1 is DFQATT and CDR2 is SNEGSKA (reference sequence). V lost 1 base, J lost 5 bases, and 6 bases lay in between. The CDR3 has 13 amino acids. This CDR3 is CSARASDNSPLHF. The CDR3 bases are TGCAGTGCTAGAGCCTCTGATAATTCACCCCTCCACTTT.

This clonotype was picked up a small number of times. The gene calls are TRBV5-1 and TRBJ2-5; D unclear. Germline CDR1 SGHRS, CDR2 YFSETQ. V lost 2 bases, J lost 7 bases, and 6 bases lay in between. The CDR3 runs 11 residues. In DNA, the CDR3 is TGCGCCAGCAGCTTTAGTGGGACCCAGTACTTC. Residues: CASSFSGTQYF.

This clonotype was picked up a small number of times. The V call is TRBV3-1, the J call TRBJ2-1; tentative D call: TRBD2 (5 bases). Deletions cut 4 bases from V and 6 bases from J, with 22 bases between. Per the germline V gene, CDR1 is LGHDT and CDR2 is YNNKEL (reference sequence). The CDR3 length is 17 residues. DNA for the CDR3: TGTGCCAGCAGCCCTGAAGACTTTCGGGGTCCCTCCAATGAGCAGTTCTTC. It yields the protein CASSPEDFRGPSNEQFF.

The genes are TRBV3-1 and TRBJ2-7; D possibly uses TRBD1 or TRBD2 (6 bases each). This CDR3 is 14 amino acids long. Trimming took 4 bases from V and 5 from J, leaving 15 bases between them. Germline CDR1 and CDR2: LGHDT and YNNKEL (reference sequence). The CDR3 DNA sequence: TGTGCCAGCAGCCCAACCGCCCGGGGGCACGAGCAGTACTTC. Protein product: CASSPTARGHEQYF.

At least ten counts were recorded for this clonotype. The chain combines TRBV11-2 with TRBJ2-7; D may be TRBD2 (5 bases). Between the trimmed V and J ends, which lost 5 bases and 6 bases, there was a span of 14 bases. CDR1 and CDR2 (germline): SGHAT, FQNNGV. This CDR3 contains 13 residues. CDR3 DNA sequence: TGTGCCAGCAGCCCCGGACTCACCTTCGAGCAGTACTTC. Protein: CASSPGLTFEQYF.

This clonotype was recorded a few times. The J gene is TRBJ2-1, the V gene TRBV6-2 or TRBV6-3, with D tentatively TRBD1 or TRBD2 (5 bases each). This CDR3 is built from 17 residues. V was trimmed by 4 bases and J by 8 bases, leaving 24 bases between them. Germline V gene sequence: CDR1 MNHEY, CDR2 SVGEGT. The CDR3 DNA is TGTGCCAGCAGTTGGGTCGGGACGGGACCCGTTTCGGATGAGCAGTTCTTC. Translation gives CASSWVGTGPVSDEQFF.

This clonotype came up a few times. The chain carries TRBV7-2 and TRBJ2-3; no clear D gene. Germline V gene lookup returns CDR1 SGHTA and CDR2 FQGNSA. With 2 bases removed from V and 9 bases from J, the gap between germline ends came to 12 bases. The CDR3 totals 13 residues. CDR3 in DNA: TGTGCCAGCAGCTTATACAAGCCATGGACGCAGTATTTT. Translating gives CASSLYKPWTQYF.

This clonotype has ten or more counts. This chain uses TRBV4-1 with TRBJ2-2; maybe TRBD2 (6 bases). This CDR3 spans 17 amino acids. Germline loops: CDR1 MGHRA, CDR2 YSYEKL. V was pared by 0 bases and J by 7 bases, with 18 bases between. The CDR3 sequence is CASSQDGPRGAFGELFF. CDR3 in DNA: TGCGCCAGCAGCCAAGATGGACCCCGCGGGGCTTTCGGGGAGCTGTTTTTT.